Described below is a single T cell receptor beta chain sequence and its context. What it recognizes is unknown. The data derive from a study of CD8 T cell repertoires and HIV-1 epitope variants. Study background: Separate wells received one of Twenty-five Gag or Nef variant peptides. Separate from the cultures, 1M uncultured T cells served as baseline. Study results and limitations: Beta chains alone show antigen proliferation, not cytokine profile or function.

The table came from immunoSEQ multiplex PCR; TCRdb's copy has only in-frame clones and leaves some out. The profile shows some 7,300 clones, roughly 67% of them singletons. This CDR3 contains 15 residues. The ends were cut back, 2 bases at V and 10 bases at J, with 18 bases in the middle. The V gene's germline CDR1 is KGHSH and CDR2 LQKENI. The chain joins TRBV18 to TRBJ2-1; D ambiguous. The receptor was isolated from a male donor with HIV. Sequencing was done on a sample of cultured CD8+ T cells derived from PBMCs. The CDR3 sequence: CASSPKEEVLREQFF. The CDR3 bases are TGTGCCAGCTCACCAAAGGAAGAGGTGTTGAGGGAGCAGTTCTTC.